One sample yielded the 32 T cell receptor beta chains listed below, sequenced in a study of beta chain features in type 1 diabetes. Expressed TCRB transcripts were sequenced because the isolated RNA had all been reverse transcribed beforehand. Only in-frame clones appear in the TCRdb table, and some are missing; sequencing was by immunoSEQ multiplex PCR. This table holds 300,000 to 350,000 clones, 7.5% to 9% found once. Sequencing input: central memory CD4+ T cells from blood. The receptors were sampled from a young woman in good health.

This clone came up a few times. A much larger clone sits a single nucleotide away, making a read error possible. This chain joins TRBV7-9 and TRBJ1-1, with D perhaps matching TRBD1 (6 bases). V was cut by 5 bases and J by 2 bases, with 9 bases left in between. The germline V gene has CDR1 SEHNR and CDR2 FQNEAQ (reference sequence). The CDR3 covers 13 residues. The DNA for the CDR3 is TGTGCCAGCAGCGAACAGGGAAACACTGAAGCTTTCTTT. Translating gives CASSEQGNTEAFF.

The rearrangement joins TRBV4-3 to TRBJ2-1; TRBD2 matches at 14 bases. CDR1 and CDR2 from the germline V gene are LGHNA and YSLEER. Trimming removed 0 bases from V and 8 bases from J; junction bases left unmatched: 9. The CDR3 has 18 residues. The CDR3 sequence: CASSQDRGGLAGVDEQFF. DNA for the CDR3: TGCGCCAGCAGCCAAGATCGGGGGGGACTAGCGGGAGTGGATGAGCAGTTCTTC.

This clone was found a few times. This CDR3 reads CASSEVTKPDTQYF. The CDR3 nucleotides read TGTGCCAGCAGTGAAGTTACTAAACCAGATACGCAGTATTTT. The J gene is TRBJ2-3, the V gene TRBV2; D uncertain. V lost 1 base, J lost 4 bases, and 9 bases lay in between. The CDR3 has 14 residues. Looked up from germline, CDR1 is SNHLY and CDR2 is FYNNEI.

The CDR3 reads CASSVSGANVLTF. The DNA of the CDR3 is TGCGCCAGCAGCGTCTCTGGGGCCAACGTCCTGACTTTC. The chain employs TRBV5-1 and TRBJ2-6; D remains unclear. V gave up 4 bases and J gave up 0 bases, with 2 bases separating them. Germline lookup yields CDR1 SGHRS and CDR2 YFSETQ. The CDR3 is 13 residues long.

The V gene is TRBV10-3, the J gene TRBJ2-5; D gene ambiguous. Trimming shortened V by 6 bases and J by 2 bases, and 7 bases separated the two germline ends. The CDR3 loop spans 12 amino acids. The germline V gene has CDR1 ENHRY and CDR2 SYGVKD. CDR3 amino acids: CAISGPQETQYF. The DNA for the CDR3 is TGTGCCATCAGCGGCCCACAAGAGACCCAGTACTTC.

On this clone itself: Distinct nucleotide sequences in the sample also encode this CDR3. The chain uses TRBV5-1 and TRBJ1-2; the D is unclear. The V gene's germline CDR1 is SGHRS and CDR2 YFSETQ. The CDR3 is 15 amino acids. V lost 1 base and J lost 7, with 17 bases in between. This CDR3 is CASSLFHLGGGGYTF. The DNA for the CDR3 is TGCGCCAGCAGCTTGTTTCACCTTGGTGGCGGTGGCTACACCTTC.

Details on this clone: This same CDR3 is encoded by further DNA sequences in the sample. The genes are TRBV5-6 and TRBJ2-5; D is uncertain. The CDR3 is made up of 11 amino acids. V was shortened by 2 bases and J by 4 bases, with 3 bases between the two germline ends. Germline V CDR1 and CDR2: SGHDT, YYEEEE. CDR3 DNA: TGTGCCAGCAGCTTCCGAGAGACCCAGTACTTC. This encodes CASSFRETQYF.

This rearrangement joins TRBV27 to TRBJ2-2, with D hard to call. V lost 4 bases and J lost 5, with 8 bases in between. CDR1 MNHEY and CDR2 SMNVEV come from the germline V gene (reference sequence). The CDR3 sequence is 13 residues long. CDR3 in amino acids: CASSYQQTGELFF. The CDR3 bases are TGTGCCAGCAGTTACCAACAGACCGGGGAGCTGTTTTTT.

The V gene is TRBV28, the J gene TRBJ2-5; TRBD2 agrees at 9 bases. The DNA end lines up better with TRBJ2-7; the J call may be wrong. Germline assignment: CDR1 MDHEN and CDR2 SYDVKM. The CDR3 totals 13 residues. The CDR3 nucleotides are TGTGCCAGCAGACCTAGCGGGACGGACGAGCAGTACTTC. Amino acid sequence: CASRPSGTDEQYF.

This clone was seen repeatedly, ten times or more. The chain carries TRBV18 and TRBJ2-5; no clear D. V was trimmed by 4 bases and J by 6 bases, leaving 12 bases between them. Germline V CDR1 and CDR2: KGHSH, LQKENI. The CDR3 covers 13 residues. CDR3 coding DNA: TGTGCCAGCTCACTGGTGCAGGAACAGACCCAGTACTTC. Translating it yields CASSLVQEQTQYF.

This clone was counted only a few times. Here the CDR3 reads CASSEPGGRNEQYF. For the CDR3, the DNA is TGTGCCAGCAGTGAACCAGGGGGTAGGAACGAGCAGTACTTC. The chain employs TRBV25-1 and TRBJ2-7, with 7 bases that match TRBD1. The CDR3 loop spans 14 amino acids. Germline lookup yields CDR1 MGHDK and CDR2 SYGVNS. V trimming: 2 bases; J trimming: 5 bases; junction bases outside the gene matches: 6.

This clone was found a few times. Distinct nucleotide sequences in the sample also encode this CDR3. V usage is TRBV15 and J usage is TRBJ2-1; D ambiguous. Germline lookup yields CDR1 LNHNV and CDR2 YYDKDF (reference sequence). Deletions cut 8 bases from V and 0 bases from J, with 2 bases between. This CDR3 region has 11 residues. The DNA for the CDR3 is TGTGCCACCTCCTCCTACAATGAGCAGTTCTTC. Translating gives CATSSYNEQFF.

This clone was detected many times. The chain uses TRBV29-1 and TRBJ2-7, with unresolved D. The CDR3 consists of 13 residues. Per germline, CDR1 SQVTM and CDR2 ANQGSEA. The ends were cut back, 5 bases at V and 2 bases at J, with 13 bases in the middle. CDR3: CSVTTFSAYEQYF. Written as DNA, the CDR3 is TGCAGCGTTACAACTTTCTCAGCCTACGAGCAGTACTTC.

This clone was recorded many times. The chain has TRBV2 and TRBJ2-1; 10 nucleotides match TRBD2. The CDR3 has 18 residues. V dropped 1 base and J dropped 10; count of bases not matched to a gene: 16. Germline CDR1 SNHLY, CDR2 FYNNEI. The CDR3 sequence: CASSEEAFSSGRGREQFF. For the CDR3, the DNA is TGTGCCAGCAGTGAAGAGGCCTTTTCTAGCGGGAGAGGAAGGGAGCAGTTCTTC. The full variable domain, rest sourced from reference TRBV2 and TRBJ2-1, is EPEVTQTPSHQVTQMGQEVILRCVPISNHLYFYWYRQILGQKVEFLVSFYNNEISEKSEIFDDQFSVERPDGSNFTLKIRSTKLEDSAMYFCASSEEAFSSGRGREQFFGPGTRLTVL.

This clone has only a few counts. This sequence joins TRBV12-5 and TRBJ1-1; 8 nucleotides line up with TRBD1. The ends lost 5 bases at V and 4 bases at J; junction bases unmatched: 9. The germline V gene encodes CDR1 LGHNT and CDR2 FRNRAP. This CDR3 region has 15 residues. CDR3 nucleotide sequence: TGTGCTAGTGGTCTCGGACAGGGAGGCGGCACTGAAGCTTTCTTT. The encoded protein is CASGLGQGGGTEAFF.

Note on this clone: At one end, the junction sequence differs from germline, possibly due to a read error. V usage is TRBV5-4 and J usage is TRBJ1-1, with D unresolved. Germline V lookup: CDR1 SGHNT, CDR2 YYREEE (reference sequence). This CDR3 contains 12 residues. CDR3 in amino acids: CASNPSGGLFTF. Here the CDR3 DNA reads TGTGCCAGCAATCCCAGCGGCGGCCTGTTCACCTTT.

This rearrangement joins TRBV7-9 to TRBJ2-4; 12 bases are a match to TRBD2. This CDR3 region has 16 residues. With 5 bases clipped from V and 7 bases from J, the junction kept 9 bases outside the gene matches. The germline gives CDR1 SEHNR, CDR2 FQNEAQ (reference sequence). The CDR3 sequence is CASSRDRTSGNNIQYF. The DNA of the CDR3 is TGTGCCAGCAGCCGGGACAGGACTAGCGGGAACAACATTCAGTACTTC.

This chain uses TRBV5-1 with TRBJ2-7; TRBD2 is a possible D gene (6 bases). The CDR3 is 14 amino acids. V lost 0 bases and J lost 12, with 19 bases in between. Germline V gives CDR1 SGHRS, CDR2 YFSETQ. The CDR3 loop reads CASSLGTSGAPRYF. The DNA for the CDR3 is TGCGCCAGCAGCTTGGGTACTTCGGGAGCCCCGAGGTACTTC.

The chain couples TRBV7-9 to TRBJ2-5; 11 nucleotides agree with TRBD1. The CDR3 totals 16 residues. The V gene's germline CDR1 is SEHNR and CDR2 FQNEAQ (reference sequence). V trimming: 5 bases; J trimming: 5 bases; junction bases outside the gene matches: 10. The DNA of the CDR3 is TGTGCCAGCAGCCACCGGACAGGGGGCGCGGGGGAGACCCAGTACTTC. Its translation is CASSHRTGGAGETQYF. Full variable domain (rest looked up from reference TRBV7-9 and TRBJ2-5): DTGVSQNPRHKITKRGQNVTFRCDPISEHNRLYWYRQTLGQGPEFLTYFQNEAQLEKSRLLSDRFSAERPKGSFSTLEIQRTEQGDSAMYLCASSHRTGGAGETQYFGPGTRLLVL.

The J gene is TRBJ2-6, the V gene TRBV6-5, with D uncertain. Germline loops: CDR1 MNHEY, CDR2 SVGAGI. The ends were cut back, 8 bases at V and 2 bases at J, with 4 bases in the middle. The CDR3 length is 12 residues. The CDR3 sequence: CASQAGANVLTF. The CDR3, as DNA: TGTGCCAGCCAGGCTGGGGCCAACGTCCTGACTTTC.

In this sample, this clone turned up many times. The V gene is TRBV21-1, the J gene TRBJ2-5; no DNA check was done on the table's D call, TRBD2. TRBV21-1 is a known pseudogene. The CDR3 has 19 amino acids. The DNA of the CDR3 is TGTGCCAGCAGCAAAATCCACCGCACCCGCGGGCAGACACAAGAGACCCAGTACTTC. Its translation is CASSKIHRTRGQTQETQYF.

The chain couples TRBV5-1 to TRBJ1-1; D gene uncertain. Germline-derived CDR1 and CDR2 are SGHRS and YFSETQ. V dropped 0 bases and J dropped 2 bases, with 8 bases sitting between them. The length of the CDR3 is 14 residues. Here the CDR3 reads CASSLEQRNTEAFF. CDR3 DNA sequence: TGCGCCAGCAGCTTGGAACAGCGAAACACTGAAGCTTTCTTT.

The rearrangement links TRBV7-8 to TRBJ1-2; the match to TRBD1 covers 7 bases. This CDR3 has 13 residues. CDR1 and CDR2 (germline): SGHVS, FQNEAQ. The V segment lost 3 bases and the J segment 7 bases; nucleotides outside the gene matches: 5. The CDR3 loop is CASSFEGARGYTF. The DNA of the CDR3 is TGTGCCAGCAGCTTCGAGGGGGCTCGTGGCTACACCTTC.

This chain links TRBV7-2 with TRBJ2-7, with 7 bases aligning to TRBD2. The length of the CDR3 is 16 residues. The germline V gene has CDR1 SGHTA and CDR2 FQGNSA. With V trimmed by 3 bases and J by 4 bases, 12 bases remained unmatched. DNA of the CDR3: TGTGCCAGCAGCTTCACAGTGGGGACTACGGGATACGAGCAGTACTTC. Translating it yields CASSFTVGTTGYEQYF.

The chain carries TRBV5-4 and TRBJ2-1, with TRBD2 matching 13 bases. V shed 4 bases, J shed 6 bases, and the junction held 4 bases outside the gene matches. Germline CDR1 reads SGHNT; CDR2 reads YYREEE (reference sequence). This CDR3 comprises 15 residues. CDR3 nucleotide sequence: TGTGCCAGCAGCACTCGGACTAGCGGGAGCAATGAGCAGTTCTTC. Translating gives CASSTRTSGSNEQFF.

The genes are TRBV6-6 and TRBJ1-1, with D tentatively TRBD1 (6 bases). V gave up 1 base and J gave up 3 bases, with 15 bases separating them. The CDR3 is 16 amino acids. Germline CDR1 reads MNHNY; CDR2 reads SVGAGI (reference sequence). CDR3 nucleotides: TGTGCCAGCAGTTACTACGCACAGGGAGGAGACACTGAAGCTTTCTTT. Protein sequence: CASSYYAQGGDTEAFF.

The J gene is TRBJ2-7, the V gene TRBV11-2; possibly TRBD1 for D (6 bases). The V end lost 5 bases, the J end lost 0 bases, and 14 bases lay between the germline ends. The CDR3 has 15 amino acids. Germline values: CDR1 SGHAT, CDR2 FQNNGV. CDR3 sequence: CASSTFRGSSYEQYF. For the CDR3, the DNA is TGTGCCAGCAGCACATTCAGGGGCAGCTCCTACGAGCAGTACTTC.

This clone was seen a handful of times. V usage is TRBV11-2 and J usage is TRBJ2-2; 7 nucleotides align to TRBD2. The CDR3 totals 14 residues. J was trimmed by 6 bases and V by 7 bases; bases with no gene match: 8. Germline V CDR1 and CDR2: SGHAT, FQNNGV. CDR3 in amino acids: CASTARLAPGELFF. CDR3 DNA sequence: TGTGCCAGCACCGCAAGACTAGCCCCCGGGGAGCTGTTTTTT.

The chain couples TRBV7-2 to TRBJ2-2, with D uncertain. Germline loops: CDR1 SGHTA, CDR2 FQGNSA. The CDR3 consists of 15 residues. V was trimmed by 5 bases and J by 6 bases, leaving 16 bases between them. The CDR3 loop reads CASSVVSLSAGELFF. The CDR3 DNA sequence: TGTGCCAGCAGCGTAGTCAGTCTCTCGGCCGGGGAGCTGTTTTTT.

V is TRBV5-4 and J is TRBJ2-7, with D perhaps assigned TRBD1 or TRBD2 (6 bases each). The CDR3 loop spans 15 amino acids. Between the trimmed V and J ends, which lost 1 base and 2 bases, there was a span of 13 bases. Germline CDR1 is SGHNT and CDR2 is YYREEE (reference sequence). The CDR3 nucleotides read TGTGCCAGCAGCTTGTACTCCGGGGGCGCCTACGAGCAGTACTTC. Translated: CASSLYSGGAYEQYF.

This clone was detected only a few times. The chain combines TRBV19 with TRBJ1-5, with 8 bases lining up with TRBD1. The CDR3 runs to 15 residues. Germline-derived CDR1 and CDR2 are LNHDA and SQIVND (reference sequence). Losses at the gene ends were 6 bases for V and 2 bases for J; bases not matched to a gene: 6. The CDR3 sequence is CASRRQGTGNQPQHF. The CDR3 coding sequence is TGTGCCAGTAGACGACAGGGGACGGGCAATCAGCCCCAGCATTTT.

This clone was counted between two and nine times. The chain links TRBV5-6 to TRBJ2-5; 8 bases map to TRBD1. The J segment lost 4 bases and the V segment lost 4 bases, leaving 6 bases of the junction unmatched. This CDR3 spans 14 amino acids. Germline V gene data show CDR1 as SGHDT and CDR2 as YYEEEE. The CDR3 protein is CASSTRTGSETQYF. The CDR3 DNA sequence: TGTGCCAGCAGCACACGGACAGGGTCAGAGACCCAGTACTTC.